The 12 T cell receptor beta chains reported below all come from one sample, sequenced in a study of blood T cells in healthy people across ages. Sample-barcoded 5' priming and a J-beta primer mix drove a second PCR of roughly 7 to 11 cycles. TCRdb itself ran the 5' RACE reads through MiXCR, one entry per CDR3 protein. The sample carries more than 900,000 distinct CDR3 sequences, 25% to 35% recorded once. A further study also used this sample, focusing on T cells of mothers and their children.

Sequencing used blood. Every receptor here comes from a woman between 35 and 50 years old in good health.

There are many counts of this clonotype. The chain joins TRBV9 to TRBJ2-3; D ambiguous. The CDR3 sequence is 13 residues long. V gave up 2 bases and J gave up 2 bases, with 6 bases separating them. Germline V CDR1 and CDR2: SGDLS, YYNGEE. The CDR3 is CASSVAPTDTQYF. CDR3 DNA sequence: TGTGCCAGCAGCGTCGCCCCCACAGATACGCAGTATTTT.

This clonotype was recorded at least ten times. The V call is TRBV6-6, the J call TRBJ2-7; 7 nucleotides match TRBD1. The CDR3 totals 13 residues. Germline assignment: CDR1 MNHNY and CDR2 SVGAGI (reference sequence). V shed 7 bases and J 2 bases; nucleotides not matched to a gene: 5. For the CDR3, the DNA is TGTGCCAGCACTTTAGACAGGGCCTACGAGCAGTACTTC. Encoded protein: CASTLDRAYEQYF.

This clonotype was seen a few times. V gene TRBV20-1 combines with J gene TRBJ1-5, with a weak D call TRBD1 (6 bases). Germline-derived CDR1 and CDR2 are DFQATT and SNEGSKA (reference sequence). CDR3 size: 15 residues. V dropped 0 bases and J dropped 2 bases, with 11 bases sitting between them. The CDR3 reads CSARDRGGGNQPQHF. DNA for the CDR3: TGCAGTGCTAGAGACAGGGGAGGAGGCAATCAGCCCCAGCATTTT.

This clonotype was counted ten times or more. The limits of the CDR3 on the DNA are not certain, so only TCRdb's listed CDR3 is given. CDR3 loop: CASSFKVGDGNRYF. V gene TRBV5-1 combines with J gene TRBJ2-7; TRBD2 is the table's D call, not checked against the DNA. CDR1 is SGHRS, CDR2 YFSETQ, per germline. The CDR3 comprises 14 residues, both ends counted.

This clonotype has more than one count but fewer than ten. The genes are TRBV20-1 and TRBJ2-3; D may be TRBD2 (5 bases). In germline, CDR1 is DFQATT, CDR2 SNEGSKA (reference sequence). The V gene lost 5 bases and the J gene lost 0 bases, with 12 bases spanning the gap. The CDR3 is 14 amino acids. The CDR3 DNA reads as TGCAGTGCTTCGAAGGACTCTAGCACAGATACGCAGTATTTT. Translation gives CSASKDSSTDTQYF.

The V call is TRBV9, the J call TRBJ2-7; D unresolved. This CDR3 contains 14 residues. V shed 1 base and J shed 1 base, with 9 bases lying between them. Germline V gene sequence: CDR1 SGDLS, CDR2 YYNGEE. DNA for the CDR3: TGTGCCAGCAGCGTATTCCAGACATCCTACGAGCAGTACTTC. This codes for CASSVFQTSYEQYF.

Comment on this clonotype: A junction end diverges from the germline sequence, so it may reflect a read error. This chain uses TRBV2 with TRBJ2-5; no firm D call. The CDR3 extends over 15 amino acids. The germline V gene encodes CDR1 SNHLY and CDR2 FYNNEI. The CDR3 DNA sequence: TGTGTCAGCACCTCTATAATGGGTGTCCAAGAGACCCAGTACTTC. Protein product: CVSTSIMGVQETQYF.

This clonotype was seen at least ten times. The chain recombines TRBV5-1 with TRBJ2-3, with TRBD1 as a possible D gene (5 bases). Looked up from germline, CDR1 is SGHRS and CDR2 is YFSETQ. Trimming shortened V by 0 bases and J by 4 bases, and 9 bases separated the two germline ends. The CDR3 is made up of 14 amino acids. CDR3 region: CASSLEQASDTQYF. The CDR3 bases are TGCGCCAGCAGCTTGGAACAGGCTTCAGATACGCAGTATTTT.

Turning to this clonotype: A single base separates this from a much larger clone, so it may be a read error. The J gene is TRBJ1-2, the V gene TRBV12-3 or TRBV12-4, with D possibly being TRBD1 (5 bases). Deletions cut 1 base from V and 1 base from J, with 10 bases between. The CDR3 has 15 amino acids. The CDR3 sequence is CASSLVDGGNYGYTF. The DNA for the CDR3 is TGTGCCAGCAGTTTAGTTGACGGGGGTAACTATGGCTACACCTTC.

There are a few counts of this clonotype. This chain connects TRBV9 to TRBJ2-2; 8 positions agree with TRBD1. Germline assignment: CDR1 SGDLS and CDR2 YYNGEE. With V trimmed by 0 bases and J by 4 bases, 5 bases remained unmatched. CDR3 length: 16 amino acids. The CDR3 sequence: CASSVGQGAGTGELFF. The DNA of the CDR3 is TGTGCCAGCAGCGTAGGTCAGGGGGCCGGCACCGGGGAGCTGTTTTTT.

The chain recombines TRBV4-1 with TRBJ1-2; 10 bases are shared with TRBD1. V dropped 0 bases and J dropped 6; count of bases not matched to a gene: 4. Germline V gene data show CDR1 as MGHRA and CDR2 as YSYEKL. CDR3 length: 15 residues. The CDR3 loop is CASSQEATGGNGYTF. DNA of the CDR3: TGCGCCAGCAGCCAAGAAGCGACAGGGGGCAATGGCTACACCTTC.

Points on this clonotype: The DNA is left out, because the CDR3 cannot be placed on it with certainty; the CDR3 is given as TCRdb lists it. This chain links TRBV5-1 with TRBJ2-6. The CDR3 spans 14 amino acids, including both terminal residues. Per the germline V gene, CDR1 is SGHRS and CDR2 is YFSETQ. CDR3 amino acids: CAGSWGYGANVRTF.